A single sample gave rise to the 20 T cell receptor beta chains below, sequenced in a study of T cell clusters in autoimmune cytopenias. TRB was amplified from about 270 ng of peripheral blood genomic DNA per sample. TRB was amplified by touch-down multiplex PCR, primer pools A and B combined. Using the multiplex PCR reads, TCRdb records one entry per CDR3 protein without DNA. The table gives around 7,000 distinct CDR3 sequences; the top ten clones make up 9.9% of it. The same data also went into a second study, on T cell repertoires in aging, cancer and after chemotherapy.

The sample consisted of peripheral blood. The receptors derive from a human donor in good health.

The V call is TRBV7-2, the J call TRBJ1-3. This CDR3 has 16 residues. From germline, CDR1 is SGHTA and CDR2 FQGNSA. The CDR3 protein is CASSLAGVMAGNTIYF. Drawing the rest from reference TRBV7-2 and TRBJ1-3, the complete variable domain is GAGVSQSPSNKVTEKGKDVELRCDPISGHTALYWYRQSLGQGLEFLIYFQGNSAPDKSGLPSDRFSAERTGGSVSTLTIQRTQQEDSAVYLCASSLAGVMAGNTIYFGEGSWLTVV.

The chain links TRBV12-3 or TRBV12-4 to TRBJ1-4; TCRdb picks TRBD1, but there is no DNA to check that call. The CDR3 sequence is 15 residues long. The CDR3: CASSPQGQANEKLFF.

The rearrangement joins TRBV6-2 or TRBV6-3 to TRBJ1-5; the D call of TRBD1 rests on TCRdb alone, since no DNA is present to check it. Germline V gives CDR1 MNHEY, CDR2 SVGEGT. This CDR3 contains 15 residues. CDR3 residues: CASSYGTGVSQPQHF.

The chain carries TRBV10-3 and TRBJ2-1; the D call from TCRdb, TRBD2, cannot be confirmed without DNA. CDR3 length: 17 residues. CDR1 is ENHRY and CDR2 is SYGVKD in the germline V gene. CDR3 loop: CAISESWTSGGSSEQFF.

Considering frequency, this clonotype is medium-sized. The chain is built from TRBV6-5 and TRBJ1-2; TCRdb indicates TRBD1, and absent DNA this call remains unverified. The CDR3 covers 14 residues. Germline lookup yields CDR1 MNHEY and CDR2 SVGAGI. The CDR3: CASSSTGRVYGYTF.

The chain has TRBV12-3 or TRBV12-4 and TRBJ1-3. The CDR3 spans 14 residues. The chain's CDR3 is CASSFAPSGNTIYF.

This clonotype registers medium-sized by frequency. The rearrangement joins TRBV19 to TRBJ1-2; the TRBD1 assignment by TCRdb is unverifiable without DNA. The germline CDR1 and CDR2 sequences are LNHDA and SQIVND (reference sequence). CDR3 length: 16 amino acids. CDR3 sequence: CATAGDPPGANYGYTF.

Frequency places this clonotype as medium-sized. V gene TRBV19 combines with J gene TRBJ2-2; TCRdb lists TRBD1, though no DNA is available to test this call. The CDR3 sequence is 18 residues long. The germline CDR1 and CDR2 sequences are LNHDA and SQIVND (reference sequence). The CDR3 spells CASSIDPPRGGFTGELFF.

This clonotype shows up as medium-sized by frequency. The chain links TRBV6-6 to TRBJ1-1. This CDR3 spans 11 amino acids. Germline CDR1 and CDR2: MNHNY and SVGAGI (reference sequence). The chain's CDR3 is CASSYTTEAFF.

The rearrangement uses TRBV15 and TRBJ2-7. The CDR3 consists of 15 residues. Looked up from germline, CDR1 is LNHNV and CDR2 is YYDKDF (reference sequence). The CDR3 region is CATSRDLGFHHEQYF.

This chain links TRBV18 with TRBJ2-3; TCRdb designates TRBD2, a call that cannot be tested without DNA. Germline V lookup: CDR1 KGHSH, CDR2 LQKENI. The CDR3 loop spans 14 amino acids. CDR3 residues: CASSPPSGGDTQYF.

V usage is TRBV12-3 or TRBV12-4 and J usage is TRBJ1-5; TCRdb's D call of TRBD1 is untestable without DNA. The CDR3 contains 15 residues. The CDR3 here is CASSFLGGDNQPQHF.

The V gene is TRBV2, the J gene TRBJ2-1; lacking DNA, the TRBD2 call made by TCRdb goes unchecked. The CDR3 consists of 12 residues. Germline V gene data show CDR1 as SNHLY and CDR2 as FYNNEI. This CDR3 is CASSWRYNEQFF.

This clonotype shows up as medium-sized by frequency. The CDR3 here is CSVGEGNTIYF. V gene TRBV29-1 combines with J gene TRBJ1-3. Looked up from germline, CDR1 is SQVTM and CDR2 is ANQGSEA. This CDR3 region has 11 residues.

This clonotype is identified as medium-sized from frequency. The CDR3 loop is CASSSLRLAGGEETQYF. The chain couples TRBV6-5 to TRBJ2-5; TCRdb names TRBD2, which stays unverified in the absence of DNA. The CDR3 spans 17 residues. The germline gives CDR1 MNHEY, CDR2 SVGAGI.

This clonotype is medium-sized by frequency. CDR3 protein: CASSESGGWEKLFF. The rearrangement uses TRBV6-1 and TRBJ1-4. From germline, CDR1 is MNHNS and CDR2 SASEGT. CDR3 length equals 14 residues.

CDR3 in amino acids: CASRTRVQETQYF. The rearrangement links TRBV27 to TRBJ2-5; as DNA is missing, the TRBD2 call by TCRdb cannot be tested. The germline V gene encodes CDR1 MNHEY and CDR2 SMNVEV (reference sequence). The CDR3 has 13 amino acids.

This clonotype shows up as medium-sized by frequency. V and J are TRBV12-3 or TRBV12-4 and TRBJ2-2; TCRdb reports TRBD1, a call that lacks DNA to check it against. The CDR3 has 15 amino acids. CDR3: CASSPARGASGELFF.

The chain carries TRBV6-5 and TRBJ1-4; the D call of TRBD1 rests on TCRdb alone, since no DNA is present to check it. CDR3 length: 15 amino acids. Germline CDR1 reads MNHEY; CDR2 reads SVGAGI. CDR3 region: CASSSTGDGWEKLFF.

The chain couples TRBV12-3 or TRBV12-4 to TRBJ1-2; TCRdb indicates TRBD1, and absent DNA this call remains unverified. This CDR3 has 12 residues. The CDR3 reads CASSRDSYGYTF.